A selection of T cell receptor beta chains follows, all from one sample in a study of T-cell memory formation after mild COVID-19. Via MiXCR, TCRdb re-called the 5' RACE reads, giving one row per CDR3 protein. The repertoire holds 450,000 or so distinct CDR3 sequences, with around a quarter as singletons. Sequencing was carried out using PBMCs or a T cell subset sorted from them (not recorded which). These receptors were collected from an adult woman who had mild COVID-19 (a few samples of this study predate the infection). Cell type and time point are not known. The CDR3 runs from the conserved cysteine through the conserved F or W. The D gene is left open where the match is weak. For some rows the clone size is stated as once, few or many, or as a class when expanded; others skip it.

D,V,size,J,CDR3,DNA
-,TRBV20-1,-,TRBJ2-1,CSARVRPGLESSYNEQFF,TGCAGTGCTAGAGTAAGACCGGGGCTGGAGAGCTCCTACAATGAGCAGTTCTTC
TRBD2,TRBV3-1,-,TRBJ2-7,CASSTPGTSGTYEQYF,TGTGCCAGCAGCACGCCCGGGACTAGCGGAACATACGAGCAGTACTTC
TRBD2,TRBV4-1,few,TRBJ2-7,CASSQEGTSGAYEQYF,TGCGCCAGCAGCCAAGAAGGTACTAGCGGAGCCTACGAGCAGTACTTC
-,TRBV27,-,TRBJ2-7,CASSLGGTATYEQYF,TGTGCCAGCAGTTTAGGTGGTACAGCAACCTACGAGCAGTACTTC
-,TRBV27,-,TRBJ1-4,CASRQGYLTEKLFF,TGTGCCAGCAGACAGGGTTACCTCACTGAAAAACTGTTTTTT
TRBD2,TRBV7-8,-,TRBJ2-7,CASSNSGNTVYF,TGTGCCAGCAGCAATAGCGGGAATACGGTCTACTTC
TRBD2,TRBV6-1,few,TRBJ2-7,CASSGLAIEQYF,TGTGCCAGCAGCGGACTAGCGATCGAGCAGTACTTC
TRBD2,TRBV10-3,-,TRBJ2-5,CATRSHQLAGYQETQYF,TGTGCCACCCGTAGCCATCAACTAGCGGGGTACCAAGAGACCCAGTACTTC
-,TRBV12-3/TRBV12-4,-,TRBJ1-3,CASSFRYTIYF,TGTGCCAGCAGTTTCCGATACACCATATATTTT
-,TRBV5-1,-,TRBJ1-2,CASSNGRQDGYTF,TGCGCCAGCAGCAACGGGCGGCAGGATGGCTACACCTTC
-,TRBV29-1,-,TRBJ2-3,CSVLGRDMDTQYF,TGCAGCGTTCTGGGTCGGGACATGGATACGCAGTATTTT
-,TRBV3-1,-,TRBJ1-6,CASSQVSGSLYNSPLHF,TGTGCCAGCAGCCAAGTGTCGGGATCCCTGTATAATTCACCCCTCCACTTT
-,TRBV7-8,-,TRBJ2-3,CASSQDPFLRTQYF,TGTGCCAGCAGCCAGGACCCTTTCCTCCGGACGCAGTATTTT
-,TRBV6-5,-,TRBJ1-4,CASSSTTATNEKLFF,TGTGCCAGCAGCTCCACGACTGCAACTAATGAAAAACTGTTTTTT
TRBD1,TRBV18,few,TRBJ1-6,CASSITGGRSPLHF,TGTGCCAGCTCAATAACAGGGGGCCGTTCACCCCTCCACTTT
TRBD2,TRBV7-9,few,TRBJ2-1,CATRTSGKDEQFF,TGTGCCACAAGGACTAGCGGGAAAGATGAGCAGTTCTTC
-,TRBV4-1,-,TRBJ2-1,CASSQDPGFNEQFF,TGCGCCAGCAGCCAAGATCCAGGTTTCAATGAGCAGTTCTTC
TRBD1,TRBV20-1,-,TRBJ1-2,CSAREFRDRITRYTF,TGCAGTGCTAGAGAGTTCCGGGACAGGATAACCCGCTACACCTTC
TRBD1,TRBV6-5,-,TRBJ2-4,CASSPVQGDKNIQYF,TGTGCCAGCAGCCCCGTCCAGGGGGACAAAAACATTCAGTACTTC
TRBD1,TRBV7-6,-,TRBJ2-7,CASSLKLGTGAYEQYF,TGTGCCAGCAGCTTAAAGCTTGGGACAGGGGCCTACGAGCAGTACTTC
-,TRBV30,-,TRBJ2-7,CASERRGGREQYF,TGTGCCTCGGAGAGAAGGGGCGGGCGAGAGCAGTACTTC
TRBD1,TRBV7-9,-,TRBJ1-1,CASALRGQGNTEAFF,TGTGCCAGCGCTCTGAGGGGACAGGGCAACACTGAAGCTTTCTTT
TRBD1,TRBV15,few,TRBJ2-4,CATSRAGTGGWKYF,TGTGCCACCAGCAGAGCTGGGACAGGTGGATGGAAGTACTTC
-,TRBV2,few,TRBJ1-4,CASSGGVGNEKLFF,TGTGCCAGCAGTGGAGGGGTCGGTAATGAAAAACTGTTTTTT
-,TRBV6-5,few,TRBJ2-2,CASSTPSGAGELFF,TGTGCCAGCAGTACTCCATCAGGGGCCGGGGAGCTGTTTTTT
TRBD2,TRBV11-1,-,TRBJ2-5,CASSLRGVAGQETQYF,TGTGCCAGCAGCTTAAGGGGCGTAGCGGGGCAAGAGACCCAGTACTTC
TRBD2,TRBV6-2/TRBV6-3,-,TRBJ2-1,CASNILAGGPLEQFF,TGTGCCAGCAACATACTAGCGGGAGGGCCTTTGGAGCAGTTCTTC
TRBD2,TRBV5-1,-,TRBJ2-3,CASQGLAGASDTQYF,TGCGCCAGCCAGGGACTAGCGGGAGCTAGCGATACGCAGTATTTT
TRBD2,TRBV29-1,-,TRBJ2-3,CSALRSGRGLGTDTQYF,TGCAGCGCCCTGAGAAGCGGGAGAGGTTTGGGCACAGATACGCAGTATTTT
-,TRBV20-1,-,TRBJ2-4,CSARDSKAKNIQYF,TGCAGTGCTAGAGATTCGAAAGCCAAAAACATTCAGTACTTC
TRBD2,TRBV29-1,few,TRBJ2-7,CSVASGTSREQYF,TGCAGCGTTGCTAGCGGGACGAGCAGGGAGCAGTACTTC
-,TRBV5-1,few,TRBJ2-5,CASSLAVGYQETQYF,TGCGCCAGCAGCTTAGCGGTAGGGTACCAAGAGACCCAGTACTTC
-,TRBV2,few,TRBJ1-1,CATRTEMNTEAFF,TGTGCCACTAGGACGGAGATGAACACTGAAGCTTTCTTT
-,TRBV3-1,few,TRBJ2-1,CASSQDWGTGSSYNEQFF,TGTGCCAGCAGCCAAGATTGGGGCACAGGGAGCTCCTACAATGAGCAGTTCTTC
-,TRBV5-1,few,TRBJ1-2,CASSARSVNYGYTF,TGCGCCAGCAGCGCCAGATCGGTCAACTATGGCTACACCTTC
-,TRBV3-1,few,TRBJ1-2,CASSQDINRGHTF,TGTGCCAGCAGCCAAGATATTAATCGGGGACACACCTTC
-,TRBV24-1,few,TRBJ2-5,CATSEAGQETQYF,TGTGCCACCAGTGAGGCCGGACAAGAGACCCAGTACTTC
-,TRBV7-6,-,TRBJ2-7,CASSLAPQLGYEQYF,TGTGCCAGCAGCTTAGCGCCCCAGTTGGGCTACGAGCAGTACTTC
TRBD1,TRBV7-9,-,TRBJ1-2,CASSDTGQANYGYTF,TGTGCCAGCAGCGATACCGGACAGGCGAACTATGGCTACACCTTC
-,TRBV12-3/TRBV12-4,-,TRBJ2-3,CASSFRGTLTDTQYF,TGTGCCAGCAGTTTTAGGGGAACCTTGACAGATACGCAGTATTTT
-,TRBV6-5,-,TRBJ2-7,CASSPRADSYEQYF,TGTGCCAGCAGTCCCCGGGCGGACTCCTACGAGCAGTACTTC
-,TRBV5-1,few,TRBJ2-7,CASSPNWTTKGFVYEQYF,TGCGCCAGCAGCCCGAATTGGACAACCAAGGGGTTTGTCTACGAGCAGTACTTC
-,TRBV5-1,many,TRBJ2-3,CASSQRRRGPTDTQYF,TGCGCCAGCAGCCAACGGCGGAGGGGACCCACAGATACGCAGTATTTT
TRBD2,TRBV6-6,few,TRBJ2-3,CASSYSPSGGYEDTQYF,TGTGCCAGCAGTTACTCACCTAGCGGGGGGTACGAAGATACGCAGTATTTT
-,TRBV11-1,-,TRBJ2-7,CASSFGGDSYEQYF,TGTGCCAGCAGCTTTGGTGGGGACTCCTACGAGCAGTACTTC
-,TRBV4-1,few,TRBJ1-1,CASSQDRGRRATEAFF,TGCGCCAGCAGCCAAGATCGGGGGCGCAGGGCCACTGAAGCTTTCTTT
-,TRBV25-1,-,TRBJ2-2,CASKTPNTGELFF,TGTGCCAGCAAGACCCCGAACACCGGGGAGCTGTTTTTT
-,TRBV9,-,TRBJ1-1,CASSPRLWGTEAFF,TGTGCCAGCAGCCCGAGACTTTGGGGCACTGAAGCTTTCTTT
TRBD2,TRBV20-1,-,TRBJ2-1,CSARVSGRINEQFF,TGCAGTGCTAGAGTGAGCGGGAGAATCAATGAGCAGTTCTTC
TRBD2,TRBV7-8,-,TRBJ2-5,CASSPGLAGGPETQYF,TGTGCCAGCAGCCCCGGACTAGCGGGGGGGCCGGAGACCCAGTACTTC